This T cell receptor (beta chain) appears in the sequencing data of a study of T cell repertoires in cytomegalovirus infection (dated by TCRdb to the late 2010s). A note on the overall study: Because public TCR beta signatures pointed to carriage of CMV infection together with the matching HLA type, the HLA type of each donor mattered for the analysis. Overall study results and their limits: Carriers of CMV infection plus the relevant HLA type were discriminated by the cumulative frequency of public TCR beta family members in the study cohort and in an independent roughly 370-donor cohort. The ex vivo response was dominated by HLA-C-restricted CMV-specific TCR beta clonotypes, and the single most frequent clonotype in two of eight donors was supplied by these HLA-C-restricted clonotypes.

Many counts were recorded for this clonotype. It lacks a known antigen. Base qualities were left out, and no much larger clone turns up one base away. The CDR3 has 16 amino acids, counting the end cysteine and phenylalanine. Here the CDR3 DNA is all that survives: 48 bases in frame from base 1. Trimming takes 1 base from V and 11 bases from J, and the germline ends sit 20 bases apart. The germline V gene supplies CDR1 MNHNS and CDR2 SASEGT. The sample was run on an Illumina HiSeq 1500. In TCRdb, the public reads were trimmed at Q25 with fastp and aligned with MiXCR, with productive beta chains retained. Rows are combined by CDR3 protein, so each entry shows the most common genes and DNA. The sample contains fewer than 550,000 distinct CDR3 sequences, 16% of them found a single time. The ten top clones hold approximately 24% of the sample.

Recombination connected TRBV6-1 to TRBJ1-4, with TRBD1 perhaps the D gene, on 5 matching bases. The sequencing sample was made of CD8+ T cells from PBMCs. The sequence was collected from a human donor in good health (CMV status not recorded). Some clones in this sample may be carry-over from other donors' samples. The sequenced DNA: TGTGCCAGCAGTGAAGGAGGGACGGGTATGGTTTGGAAACTGTTTTTT. This gives the protein CASSEGGTGMVWKLFF.